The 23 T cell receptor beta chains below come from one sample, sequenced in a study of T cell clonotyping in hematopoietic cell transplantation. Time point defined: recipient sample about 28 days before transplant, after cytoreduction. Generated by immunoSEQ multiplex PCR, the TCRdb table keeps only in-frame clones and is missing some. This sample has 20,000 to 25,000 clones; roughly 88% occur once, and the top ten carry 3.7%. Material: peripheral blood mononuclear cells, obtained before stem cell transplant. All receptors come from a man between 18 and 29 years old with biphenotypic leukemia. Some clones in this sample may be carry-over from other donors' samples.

The CDR3 sequence is CASSLGQKSYEQYF. CDR3 bases: TGTGCCAGCAGCTTGGGCCAGAAGTCCTACGAGCAGTACTTC. The rearrangement uses TRBV5-5 and TRBJ2-7, with D unresolved. V was shortened by 0 bases and J by 1 base, with 8 bases between the two germline ends. There are 14 residues in the CDR3. Germline CDR1 reads SGHKS; CDR2 reads YYEKEE (reference sequence).

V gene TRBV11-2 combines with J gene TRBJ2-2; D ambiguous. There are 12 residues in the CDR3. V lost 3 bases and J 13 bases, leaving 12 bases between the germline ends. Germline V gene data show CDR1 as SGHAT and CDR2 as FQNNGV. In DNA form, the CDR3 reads TGTGCCAGCAGCTTGGACGCGGAAGGGCTGTTTTTT. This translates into CASSLDAEGLFF.

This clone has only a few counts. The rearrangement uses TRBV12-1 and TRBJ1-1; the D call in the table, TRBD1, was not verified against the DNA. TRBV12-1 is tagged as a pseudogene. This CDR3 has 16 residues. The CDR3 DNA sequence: TGTGCCAGCAGCACCCCAGGGCGAGAGGTCGACACTGAAGCTTTCTTT. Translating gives CASSTPGREVDTEAFF.

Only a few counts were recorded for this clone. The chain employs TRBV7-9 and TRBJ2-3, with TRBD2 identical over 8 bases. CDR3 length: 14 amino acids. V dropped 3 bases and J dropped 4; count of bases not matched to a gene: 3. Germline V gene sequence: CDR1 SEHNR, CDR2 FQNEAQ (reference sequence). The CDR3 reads CASSFREGADTQYF. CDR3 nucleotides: TGTGCCAGCAGCTTCCGGGAGGGGGCAGATACGCAGTATTTT.

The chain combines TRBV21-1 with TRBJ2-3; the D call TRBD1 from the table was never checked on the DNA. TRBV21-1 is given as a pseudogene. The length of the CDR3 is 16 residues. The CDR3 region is CAPPFRGQGPPDTQYF. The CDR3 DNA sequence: TGTGCCCCGCCGTTCAGGGGGCAAGGTCCCCCAGATACGCAGTATTTT.

Here the CDR3 DNA reads TGCGCCAGCAGCCTCCTCCCCTCGGGACAACAAGAGACCCAGTACTTC. Translated: CASSLLPSGQQETQYF. V is TRBV4-1 and J is TRBJ2-5; possible D gene TRBD1, 6 bases. CDR1 is MGHRA and CDR2 is YSYEKL in the germline V gene. The CDR3 is 16 amino acids. Trimming removed 4 bases from V and 2 bases from J, with 17 bases in between.

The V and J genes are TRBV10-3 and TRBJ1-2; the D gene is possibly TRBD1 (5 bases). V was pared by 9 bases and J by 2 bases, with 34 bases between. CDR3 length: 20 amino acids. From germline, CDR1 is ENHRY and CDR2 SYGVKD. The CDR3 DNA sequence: TGTGCCATTAACCCTACGAGTACGCGGCAGGGTAAAGGAGCCAACTATGGCTACACCTTC. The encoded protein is CAINPTSTRQGKGANYGYTF.

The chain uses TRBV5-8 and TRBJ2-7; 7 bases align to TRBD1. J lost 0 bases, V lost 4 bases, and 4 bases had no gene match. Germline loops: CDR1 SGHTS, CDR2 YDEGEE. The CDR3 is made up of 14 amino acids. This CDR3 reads CASSVTGYSYEQYF. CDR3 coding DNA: TGTGCCAGCAGCGTGACAGGGTACTCCTACGAGCAGTACTTC.

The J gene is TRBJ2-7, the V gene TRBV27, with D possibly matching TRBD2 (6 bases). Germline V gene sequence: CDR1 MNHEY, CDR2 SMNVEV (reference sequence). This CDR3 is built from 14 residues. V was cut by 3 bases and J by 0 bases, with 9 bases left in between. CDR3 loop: CASSLGGYSYEQYF. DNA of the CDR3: TGTGCCAGCAGTTTGGGAGGCTACTCCTACGAGCAGTACTTC.

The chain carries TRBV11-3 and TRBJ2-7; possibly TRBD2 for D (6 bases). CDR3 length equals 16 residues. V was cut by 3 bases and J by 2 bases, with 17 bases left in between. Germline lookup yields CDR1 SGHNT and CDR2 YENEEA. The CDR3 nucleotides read TGTGCCAGCAGCTTCTCCTCTCAAGCGGGCGCCTACGAGCAGTACTTC. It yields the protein CASSFSSQAGAYEQYF.

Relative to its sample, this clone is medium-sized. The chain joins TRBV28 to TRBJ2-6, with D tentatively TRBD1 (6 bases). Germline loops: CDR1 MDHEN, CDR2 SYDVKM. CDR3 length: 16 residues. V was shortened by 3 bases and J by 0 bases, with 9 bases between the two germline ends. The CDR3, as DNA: TGTGCCAGCAGTTTTGGACAGCTCTCTGGGGCCAACGTCCTGACTTTC. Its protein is CASSFGQLSGANVLTF. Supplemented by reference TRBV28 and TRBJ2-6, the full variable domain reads DVKVTQSSRYLVKRTGEKVFLECVQDMDHENMFWYRQDPGLGLRLIYFSYDVKMKEKGDIPEGYSVSREKKERFSLILESASTNQTSMYLCASSFGQLSGANVLTFGAGSRLTVL.

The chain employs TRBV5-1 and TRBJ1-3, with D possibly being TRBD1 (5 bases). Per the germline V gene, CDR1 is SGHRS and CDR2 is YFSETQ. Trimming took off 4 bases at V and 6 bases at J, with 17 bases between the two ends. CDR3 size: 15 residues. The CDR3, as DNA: TGCGCCAGCAGCGACGAGGGGACCATTGAAAACACCATATATTTT. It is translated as CASSDEGTIENTIYF.

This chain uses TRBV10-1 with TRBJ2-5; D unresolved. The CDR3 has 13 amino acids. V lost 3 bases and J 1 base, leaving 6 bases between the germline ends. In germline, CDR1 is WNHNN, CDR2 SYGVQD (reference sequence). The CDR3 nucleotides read TGCGCCAGCAGTGAAAGTGTCCAAGAGACCCAGTACTTC. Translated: CASSESVQETQYF.

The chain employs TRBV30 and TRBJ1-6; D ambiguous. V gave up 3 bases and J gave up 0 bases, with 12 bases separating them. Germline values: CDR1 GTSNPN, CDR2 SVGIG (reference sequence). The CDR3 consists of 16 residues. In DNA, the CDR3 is TGTGCCTGGAGCTGGCCGGAGAGCTCCTATAATTCACCCCTCCACTTT. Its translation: CAWSWPESSYNSPLHF. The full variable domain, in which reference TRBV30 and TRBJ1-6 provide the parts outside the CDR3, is SQTIHQWPATLVQPVGSPLSLECTVEGTSNPNLYWYRQAAGRGLQLLFYSVGIGQISSEVPQNLSASRPQDRQFILSSKKLLLSDSGFYLCAWSWPESSYNSPLHFGNGTRLTVT.

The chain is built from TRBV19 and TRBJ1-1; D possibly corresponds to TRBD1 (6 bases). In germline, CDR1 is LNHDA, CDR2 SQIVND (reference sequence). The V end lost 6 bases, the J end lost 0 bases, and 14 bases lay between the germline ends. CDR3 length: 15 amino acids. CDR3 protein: CASRPTGWMNTEAFF. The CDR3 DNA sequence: TGTGCCAGTAGACCAACAGGGTGGATGAACACTGAAGCTTTCTTT.

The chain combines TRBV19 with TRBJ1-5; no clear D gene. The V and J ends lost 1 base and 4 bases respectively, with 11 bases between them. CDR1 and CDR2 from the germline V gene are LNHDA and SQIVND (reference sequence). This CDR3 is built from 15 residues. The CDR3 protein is CASSIGREENQPQHF. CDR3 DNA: TGTGCCAGTAGTATAGGTAGGGAAGAAAATCAGCCCCAGCATTTT.

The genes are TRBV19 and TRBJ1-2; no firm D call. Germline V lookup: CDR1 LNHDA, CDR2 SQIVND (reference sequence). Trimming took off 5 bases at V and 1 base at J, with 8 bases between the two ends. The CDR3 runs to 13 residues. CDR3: CASSLGVNYGYTF. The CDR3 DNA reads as TGTGCCAGTAGTTTAGGAGTTAACTATGGCTACACCTTC. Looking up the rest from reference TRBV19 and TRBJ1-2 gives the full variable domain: DGGITQSPKYLFRKEGQNVTLSCEQNLNHDAMYWYRQDPGQGLRLIYYSQIVNDFQKGDIAEGYSVSREKKESFPLTVTSAQKNPTAFYLCASSLGVNYGYTFGSGTRLTVV.

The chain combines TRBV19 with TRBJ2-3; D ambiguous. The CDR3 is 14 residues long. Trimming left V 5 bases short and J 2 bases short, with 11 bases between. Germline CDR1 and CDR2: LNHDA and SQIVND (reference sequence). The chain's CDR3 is CASSDGGSTDTQYF. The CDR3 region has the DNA TGTGCCAGTAGTGACGGTGGATCCACAGATACGCAGTATTTT.

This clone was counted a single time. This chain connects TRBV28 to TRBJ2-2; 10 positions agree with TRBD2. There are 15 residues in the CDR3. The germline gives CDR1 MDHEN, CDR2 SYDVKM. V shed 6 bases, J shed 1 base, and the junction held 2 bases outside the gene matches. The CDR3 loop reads CASRRTSGNTGELFF. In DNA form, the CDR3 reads TGTGCCAGCAGGAGGACTAGCGGGAACACCGGGGAGCTGTTTTTT.

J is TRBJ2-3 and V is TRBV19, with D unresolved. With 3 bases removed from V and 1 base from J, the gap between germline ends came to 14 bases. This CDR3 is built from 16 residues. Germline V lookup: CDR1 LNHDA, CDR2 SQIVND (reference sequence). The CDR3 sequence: CASSISLGRGTDTQYF. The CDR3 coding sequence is TGTGCCAGTAGTATTAGTTTGGGTAGGGGCACAGATACGCAGTATTTT.

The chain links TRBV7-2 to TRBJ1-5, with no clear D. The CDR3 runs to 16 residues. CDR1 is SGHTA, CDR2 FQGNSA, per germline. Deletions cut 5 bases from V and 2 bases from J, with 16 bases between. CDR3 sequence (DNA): TGTGCCAGCAGCCCTACGGCGCGGGGAGGCAATCAGCCCCAGCATTTT. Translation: CASSPTARGGNQPQHF.

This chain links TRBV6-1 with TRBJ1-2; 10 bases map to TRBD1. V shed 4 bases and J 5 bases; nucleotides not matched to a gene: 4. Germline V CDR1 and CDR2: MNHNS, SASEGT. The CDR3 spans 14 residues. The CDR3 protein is CASSVWGQGYGYTF. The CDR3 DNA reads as TGTGCCAGCAGTGTATGGGGACAGGGGTATGGCTACACCTTC.

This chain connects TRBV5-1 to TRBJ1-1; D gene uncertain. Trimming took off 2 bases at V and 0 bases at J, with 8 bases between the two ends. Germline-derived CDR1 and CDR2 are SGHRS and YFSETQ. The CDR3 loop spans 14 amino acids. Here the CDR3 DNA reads TGCGCCAGCAGCTTCGACTCTGTGAACACTGAAGCTTTCTTT. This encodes CASSFDSVNTEAFF.